Included here is one T cell receptor beta chain sequence, with context. Germline-derived CDR1 and CDR2 are MNHEY and SMNVEV (reference sequence). The V gene end was trimmed by 3 bases and the J gene end by 1 base; junction bases not matched to a gene: 6. The CDR3 is 16 amino acids. This entry is derived from a study of shared clonotypes between healthy human individuals. The wider study: Researchers assigned three CD4 naive, three CD4 memory, two CD8 naive and one CD8 memory plate to each donor.

CD45RO-negative, CCR7-positively selected cells formed the naive CD8 fraction, excluding terminally differentiated effector memory CD45RA+ cells. Profiled with immunoSEQ multiplex PCR; TCRdb holds only in-frame clones, not every one. The data contain 800,000 to 950,000 clones, just over 95% of them singletons. The V gene is TRBV27, the J gene TRBJ2-1, with 7 bases that match TRBD2. Material: naive CD8+ T cells sorted from blood. The receptor was derived from a man in his thirties or forties in good health. The CDR3 sequence is CASSFPNGRSYNEQFF. CDR3 bases: TGTGCCAGCAGTTTCCCCAACGGGAGGTCCTACAATGAGCAGTTCTTC.